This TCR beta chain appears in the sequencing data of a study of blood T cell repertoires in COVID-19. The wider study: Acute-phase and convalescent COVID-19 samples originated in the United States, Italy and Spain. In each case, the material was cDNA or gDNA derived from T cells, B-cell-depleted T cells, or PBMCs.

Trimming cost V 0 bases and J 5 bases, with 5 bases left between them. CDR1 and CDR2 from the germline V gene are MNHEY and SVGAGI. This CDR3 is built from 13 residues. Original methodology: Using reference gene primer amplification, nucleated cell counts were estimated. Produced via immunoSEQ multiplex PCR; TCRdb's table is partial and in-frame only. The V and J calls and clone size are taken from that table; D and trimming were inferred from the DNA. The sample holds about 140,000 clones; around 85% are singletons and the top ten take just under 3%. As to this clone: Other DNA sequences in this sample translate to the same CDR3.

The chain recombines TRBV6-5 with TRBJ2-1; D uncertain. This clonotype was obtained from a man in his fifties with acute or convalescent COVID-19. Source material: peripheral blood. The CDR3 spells CASSYSRDNEQFF. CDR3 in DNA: TGTGCCAGCAGTTACTCGAGAGACAATGAGCAGTTCTTC.